This TCR beta chain was profiled in a study of blood T cell repertoires in COVID-19. Study details: Both acute and convalescent COVID-19 samples were obtained from the United States, Italy and Spain. T cells, B-cell-depleted T cells, or PBMCs provided the cDNA or gDNA that served as material.

V was clipped by 3 bases and J by 5 bases; unmatched bases: 9. This CDR3 has 16 amino acids. Authors' analysis steps: Amplified reference gene primers provided the basis for estimating nucleated cell counts. Assay: immunoSEQ multiplex PCR; the TCRdb copy retains only in-frame clones and omits some. The V and J calls and clone size come from that table; D and trimming were worked out from the DNA. The sample consists of 90,000 to 150,000 clones, roughly 87% of them appearing once. Sequencing input: peripheral blood. This chain connects TRBV23-1 to TRBJ2-5, with 10 bases that match TRBD1. TRBV23-1 is known as an ORF, though its function is uncertain. The source is a man at least 80 years old with acute or convalescent COVID-19. The CDR3 sequence: CASSQADRGRRETQYF. Here the CDR3 DNA reads TGCGCCAGCAGTCAGGCGGACAGGGGGAGAAGGGAGACCCAGTACTTC.